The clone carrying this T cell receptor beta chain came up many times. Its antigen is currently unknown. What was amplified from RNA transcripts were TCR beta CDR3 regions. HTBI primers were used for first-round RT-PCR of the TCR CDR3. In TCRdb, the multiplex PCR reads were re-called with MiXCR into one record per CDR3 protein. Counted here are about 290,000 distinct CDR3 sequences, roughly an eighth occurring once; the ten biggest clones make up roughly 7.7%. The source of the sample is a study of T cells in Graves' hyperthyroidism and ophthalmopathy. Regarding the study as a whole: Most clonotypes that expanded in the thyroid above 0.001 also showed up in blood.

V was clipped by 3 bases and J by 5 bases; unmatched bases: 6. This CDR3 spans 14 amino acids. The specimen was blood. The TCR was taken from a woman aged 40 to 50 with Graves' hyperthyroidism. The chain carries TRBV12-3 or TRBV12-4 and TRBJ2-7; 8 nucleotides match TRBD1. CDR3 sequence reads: CASSLGRGPHEQYF. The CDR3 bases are TGTGCCAGCAGTTTGGGCAGGGGGCCGCACGAGCAGTACTTC.